Presented here are 30 T cell receptor beta chains from one specimen sequenced in a study of identical twins. MiXCR, applied by TCRdb to the 5' RACE reads, yields one record per CDR3 protein. In the table there are approximately 300,000 distinct CDR3 sequences, over 8.5% of which are singletons. Another study also made use of these data, one on yellow fever vaccine responses in identical twins.

The sequenced sample consisted of CD8+ T cells sorted from blood. These receptors all come from a woman aged 18-29 years in good health.

This clonotype has at least ten counts. This sequence joins TRBV7-6 and TRBJ2-3; D is ambiguous. This CDR3 is built from 14 residues. V gave up 6 bases and J gave up 4 bases, with 14 bases separating them. CDR1 is SGHVS and CDR2 is FNYEAQ in the germline V gene. CDR3 in DNA: TGTGCCAGCAGATTGGGGTCGGGCGCAGATACGCAGTATTTT. This encodes CASRLGSGADTQYF.

This clonotype was counted a few times. This chain joins TRBV5-1 and TRBJ2-7; 11 bases map to TRBD1. Germline assignment: CDR1 SGHRS and CDR2 YFSETQ. The V and J ends lost 4 bases and 6 bases, in that order; junction bases with no gene match: 6. The CDR3 contains 14 residues. CDR3 sequence: CASSIGQGASEQYF. The CDR3 nucleotides read TGCGCCAGCAGCATCGGACAGGGGGCCTCCGAGCAGTACTTC.

The chain combines TRBV20-1 with TRBJ2-7, with TRBD2 matching 7 bases. CDR1 is DFQATT and CDR2 is SNEGSKA in the germline V gene (reference sequence). V lost 0 bases, J lost 0 bases, and 11 bases stayed unmatched. This CDR3 is 17 amino acids long. CDR3 protein: CSARDRASGRSSYEQYF. The CDR3 DNA is TGCAGTGCTAGAGATCGGGCTAGCGGTAGGAGCTCCTACGAGCAGTACTTC.

This clonotype showed up many times. The rearrangement uses TRBV7-2 and TRBJ2-1, with D unclear. Trimming pared 6 bases from V and 10 bases from J, leaving 7 bases between. The CDR3 sequence is 10 residues long. Germline V gene sequence: CDR1 SGHTA, CDR2 FQGNSA. The CDR3 bases are TGTGCCAGCAGTTTGGGGGAGCAGTTCTTC. Translated, it gives CASSLGEQFF.

This chain connects TRBV25-1 to TRBJ1-2; no clear D. The CDR3 length is 15 residues. Germline V gives CDR1 MGHDK, CDR2 SYGVNS. Trimming cost V 1 base and J 6 bases, with 15 bases left between them. The CDR3 nucleotides are TGTGCCAGCAGTGAATGGGCAGAAACATGGCATGGCTACACCTTC. It is translated as CASSEWAETWHGYTF.

The V and J genes are TRBV6-2 or TRBV6-3 and TRBJ2-7, with D possibly TRBD1 on 5 matching bases. The length of the CDR3 is 12 residues. With 7 bases removed from V and 3 bases from J, the gap between germline ends came to 10 bases. The germline CDR1 and CDR2 sequences are MNHEY and SVGEGT. DNA of the CDR3: TGTGCCAGCAACCTCCAGGGCTACGAGCAGTACTTC. This translates into CASNLQGYEQYF.

In its sample, this clonotype was seen many times. Here the CDR3 DNA reads TGTGCCAGCAGCCCAACCACCCTTAGCGGGGGTACCTACGAGCAGTACTTC. It encodes CASSPTTLSGGTYEQYF. The gene calls are TRBV4-2 and TRBJ2-7; TRBD2 aligns across 9 bases. Germline trimming cut 4 bases from V and 2 bases from J; bases unmatched to any gene: 12. This CDR3 comprises 17 residues. Germline values: CDR1 LGHNA, CDR2 YNFKEQ.

The chain is built from TRBV6-5 and TRBJ2-2; the D gene is possibly TRBD1 (7 bases). Trimming removed 0 bases at V and 7 bases at J, with 15 bases between. CDR1 is MNHEY and CDR2 is SVGAGI in the germline V gene. This CDR3 comprises 16 residues. In DNA form, the CDR3 reads TGTGCCAGCAGTTACTCTGGAGGGGGCTCTAGCGGGGAGCTGTTTTTT. Amino acid sequence: CASSYSGGGSSGELFF.

This clonotype was found many times. The chain carries TRBV27 and TRBJ2-7, with D unclear. This CDR3 region has 13 residues. Germline V gives CDR1 MNHEY, CDR2 SMNVEV (reference sequence). The V and J ends lost 2 bases and 0 bases respectively, with 5 bases between them. The CDR3 protein is CASSLRTSYEQYF. CDR3 nucleotide sequence: TGTGCCAGCAGTTTACGCACCTCCTACGAGCAGTACTTC.

The chain uses TRBV20-1 and TRBJ1-1, with D perhaps TRBD1 (5 bases). The germline V and J ends were trimmed by 0 bases and 4 bases, with 24 bases remaining between them. The CDR3 length is 18 residues. Germline V gene data show CDR1 as DFQATT and CDR2 as SNEGSKA (reference sequence). In DNA form, the CDR3 reads TGCAGTGCTAGAGATCTTTTTGCGGGGGTCTCGGACCCCACTGAAGCTTTCTTT. Amino acid sequence: CSARDLFAGVSDPTEAFF.

This clonotype has only a few counts. For the CDR3, the DNA is TGTGCCAGCAGTTTTAACGCCCATGAAAAACTGTTTTTT. This sequence encodes CASSFNAHEKLFF. The V gene is TRBV6-5, the J gene TRBJ1-4; D uncertain. From germline, CDR1 is MNHEY and CDR2 SVGAGI. The CDR3 is 13 amino acids. The V gene lost 4 bases and the J gene lost 6 bases, with 9 bases spanning the gap.

This clonotype turned up a few times. This chain uses TRBV5-1 with TRBJ1-6, with D perhaps matching TRBD1 (6 bases). Trimming took off 0 bases at V and 13 bases at J, with 11 bases between the two ends. The germline V gene has CDR1 SGHRS and CDR2 YFSETQ. The CDR3 length is 13 residues. CDR3 DNA sequence: TGCGCCAGCAGCTTGGAGGGGGTCAACCCCCTCCACTTT. Translating it yields CASSLEGVNPLHF. Based on the CDR3 plus reference TRBV5-1 and TRBJ1-6, the full variable domain is KAGVTQTPRYLIKTRGQQVTLSCSPISGHRSVSWYQQTPGQGLQFLFEYFSETQRNKGNFPGRFSGRQFSNSRSEMNVSTLELGDSALYLCASSLEGVNPLHFGNGTRLTVT.

Only a few counts were recorded for this clonotype. This rearrangement joins TRBV4-3 to TRBJ2-7, with TRBD2 matching over 10 bases. Germline V gene lookup returns CDR1 LGHNA and CDR2 YSLEER. The trim removed 0 bases at V and 3 bases at J, leaving 5 bases unmatched. The CDR3 totals 16 residues. CDR3 nucleotide sequence: TGCGCCAGCAGCCAAGATAGCGGGGGGCTTAACTACGAGCAGTACTTC. Translated, it gives CASSQDSGGLNYEQYF.

This clonotype has ten or more counts. The rearrangement joins TRBV7-2 to TRBJ2-5; D is unresolved. Trimming pared 6 bases from V and 0 bases from J, leaving 14 bases between. CDR1 is SGHTA and CDR2 is FQGNSA in the germline V gene. The CDR3 is made up of 15 amino acids. This CDR3 reads CASRRTQMDQETQYF. DNA of the CDR3: TGTGCCAGCAGAAGGACGCAGATGGACCAAGAGACCCAGTACTTC.

V and J are TRBV20-1 and TRBJ2-3; 14 bases align to TRBD2. The CDR3 spans 18 residues. Unmatched junction bases numbered 12, after V lost 3 bases and J lost 4 bases. Germline lookup yields CDR1 DFQATT and CDR2 SNEGSKA (reference sequence). Here the CDR3 DNA reads TGCAGTGCTAGTTGGGATGTGACTAGCGGGGGGGCCGCAGATACGCAGTATTTT. It codes for CSASWDVTSGGAADTQYF.

This clonotype showed up many times. The gene calls are TRBV5-1 and TRBJ2-7, with D unclear. The CDR3 has 13 amino acids. Germline-derived CDR1 and CDR2 are SGHRS and YFSETQ. Trimming left V 0 bases short and J 3 bases short, with 7 bases between. Written as DNA, the CDR3 is TGCGCCAGCAGCTTGGAGCCCTACTACGAGCAGTACTTC. Translating gives CASSLEPYYEQYF.

This clonotype has just a few counts. The chain uses TRBV2 and TRBJ2-2; 10 bases align to TRBD2. Germline V gene lookup returns CDR1 SNHLY and CDR2 FYNNEI. V was clipped by 1 base and J by 6 bases; unmatched bases: 14. This CDR3 region has 19 residues. CDR3 DNA sequence: TGTGCCAGCAGTGAAGGGCTAGCGGGGGCTCCACCTTGGGCCGGGGAGCTGTTTTTT. It is translated as CASSEGLAGAPPWAGELFF.

The V call is TRBV7-9, the J call TRBJ2-7; D is uncertain. The CDR3 extends over 15 amino acids. From germline, CDR1 is SEHNR and CDR2 FQNEAQ (reference sequence). Deletions cut 4 bases from V and 1 base from J, with 14 bases between. CDR3 amino acids: CASSYQLGGSYEQYF. Here the CDR3 DNA reads TGTGCCAGCAGCTACCAGTTGGGTGGGTCCTACGAGCAGTACTTC.

This chain links TRBV20-1 with TRBJ2-7; possibly TRBD2 for D (6 bases). This CDR3 comprises 17 residues. V was trimmed by 0 bases and J by 3 bases, leaving 21 bases between them. Germline CDR1 DFQATT, CDR2 SNEGSKA (reference sequence). The DNA for the CDR3 is TGCAGTGCTAGAGATGCCCACGCGGGGTCGGACTACTACGAGCAGTACTTC. Its translation is CSARDAHAGSDYYEQYF.

This clonotype appeared many times. This rearrangement joins TRBV20-1 to TRBJ2-7; TRBD1 aligns across 8 bases. The V gene end was trimmed by 5 bases and the J gene end by 0 bases; junction bases not matched to a gene: 6. Germline assignment: CDR1 DFQATT and CDR2 SNEGSKA (reference sequence). This CDR3 is built from 14 residues. The CDR3 DNA reads TGCAGTGCTGAGACCGGGACAGGCTCCTACGAGCAGTACTTC. This sequence encodes CSAETGTGSYEQYF.

This clonotype was seen many times. The V call is TRBV27, the J call TRBJ2-7, with D perhaps matching TRBD1 or TRBD2 (5 bases each). CDR1 and CDR2 (germline): MNHEY, SMNVEV (reference sequence). Trimming left V 5 bases short and J 4 bases short, with 21 bases between. This CDR3 has 16 amino acids. The CDR3 nucleotides read TGTGCCAGCAGTACCTTATCGGGGATTGGGGCGTACGAGCAGTACTTC. It yields the protein CASSTLSGIGAYEQYF.

This clonotype showed up just a few times. The chain joins TRBV5-1 to TRBJ1-1, with a possible D match to TRBD1 (6 bases). The CDR3 runs to 17 residues. CDR1 is SGHRS, CDR2 YFSETQ, per germline. The V gene lost 2 bases and the J gene lost 2 bases, with 19 bases spanning the gap. Here the CDR3 reads CASSLNYAGVRNTEAFF. CDR3 nucleotides: TGCGCCAGCAGCTTAAATTACGCAGGGGTAAGAAACACTGAAGCTTTCTTT. Full variable domain (outside the CDR3, taken from reference TRBV5-1 and TRBJ1-1): KAGVTQTPRYLIKTRGQQVTLSCSPISGHRSVSWYQQTPGQGLQFLFEYFSETQRNKGNFPGRFSGRQFSNSRSEMNVSTLELGDSALYLCASSLNYAGVRNTEAFFGQGTRLTVV.

The chain has TRBV19 and TRBJ2-7; D unclear. V was clipped by 7 bases and J by 6 bases, with 19 bases between them. The CDR3 extends over 14 amino acids. The germline gives CDR1 LNHDA, CDR2 SQIVND (reference sequence). CDR3 residues: CASTAGSPSGEQYF. The CDR3 DNA is TGTGCCAGTACCGCCGGGTCTCCCTCGGGCGAGCAGTACTTC. Full variable domain (missing parts from reference TRBV19 and TRBJ2-7): DGGITQSPKYLFRKEGQNVTLSCEQNLNHDAMYWYRQDPGQGLRLIYYSQIVNDFQKGDIAEGYSVSREKKESFPLTVTSAQKNPTAFYLCASTAGSPSGEQYFGPGTRLTVT.

This clonotype was seen more than once but under ten times. The CDR3 loop reads CASSYTGTGGSNQPQHF. CDR3 nucleotides: TGTGCCAGCAGTTACACAGGGACCGGCGGTAGCAATCAGCCCCAGCATTTT. This chain uses TRBV6-5 with TRBJ1-5; possible D gene TRBD1, 6 bases. Trimming stripped 2 bases from V and 0 bases from J, with 14 bases between. The CDR3 runs 17 residues. In germline, CDR1 is MNHEY, CDR2 SVGAGI.

The chain links TRBV4-1 to TRBJ2-1, with 7 bases that match TRBD1. Looked up from germline, CDR1 is MGHRA and CDR2 is YSYEKL. V lost 1 base and J lost 5; bases outside the gene matches: 5. CDR3 length: 15 residues. For the CDR3, the DNA is TGCGCCAGCAGCCAAGTGAGACAGGGTGACAATGAGCAGTTCTTC. This codes for CASSQVRQGDNEQFF.

V is TRBV7-6 and J is TRBJ2-2, with a possible D match to TRBD1 (5 bases). Germline values: CDR1 SGHVS, CDR2 FNYEAQ. This CDR3 spans 18 amino acids. The germline V and J ends were trimmed by 0 bases and 1 base, with 15 bases remaining between them. DNA of the CDR3: TGTGCCAGCAGCTTAGCTCTTAGCAGGGATGGGAACACCGGGGAGCTGTTTTTT. This gives the protein CASSLALSRDGNTGELFF.

This clonotype was seen more than once but under ten times. The chain uses TRBV12-3 or TRBV12-4 and TRBJ2-7; no clear D gene. Trimming shortened V by 5 bases and J by 3 bases, and 20 bases separated the two germline ends. This CDR3 region has 16 residues. CDR3: CASSPTLGRGSYEQYF. CDR3 sequence (DNA): TGTGCCAGCAGTCCTACCCTCGGTCGAGGAAGCTACGAGCAGTACTTC.

This clonotype was counted only a few times. The chain uses TRBV19 and TRBJ2-5, with 8 bases aligning to TRBD2. CDR1 and CDR2 from the germline V gene are LNHDA and SQIVND (reference sequence). This CDR3 is 17 amino acids long. With 3 bases clipped from V and 7 bases from J, the junction kept 16 bases outside the gene matches. CDR3 sequence reads: CASSMLRGGKEELTQYF. CDR3 nucleotide sequence: TGTGCCAGTAGTATGTTGCGCGGGGGGAAAGAAGAGCTGACCCAGTACTTC.

This clonotype occurred many times. This chain uses TRBV4-1 with TRBJ1-5; D not certain. The germline gives CDR1 MGHRA, CDR2 YSYEKL. The CDR3 totals 13 residues. Trimming shortened V by 1 base and J by 5 bases, and 6 bases separated the two germline ends. The CDR3 is CASSQAADQPQHF. As DNA, the CDR3 is TGCGCCAGCAGCCAAGCGGCAGATCAGCCCCAGCATTTT.

This rearrangement joins TRBV29-1 to TRBJ2-7, with 7 nucleotides matching TRBD2. Trimming took 4 bases from V and 3 from J; bases not matched to a gene: 3. CDR1 is SQVTM, CDR2 ANQGSEA, per germline. The CDR3 has 12 residues. CDR3 amino acids: CSVVTGGYEQYF. The CDR3 region has the DNA TGCAGCGTTGTGACGGGAGGCTACGAGCAGTACTTC.